The T cell receptor beta chain under discussion was sequenced for a study of blood T cell repertoires in COVID-19. Clinical histories supplied by participants themselves formed the basis of cohort assignment. A few counts support this clone. The method was immunoSEQ multiplex PCR; TCRdb's version includes in-frame clones alone and lacks a portion of them. This table has around 320,000 clones, 89% appearing once. The sample taken for sequencing was PBMCs or T cells enriched from blood (not recorded which). The TCR sequence derives from a woman between 45 and 65 years old who had been exposed to COVID-19.

The CDR3 region is CASSYSVGGYGYTF. Written as DNA, the CDR3 is TGTGCCAGCAGTTACTCAGTGGGAGGATATGGCTACACCTTC. This sequence joins TRBV6-5 and TRBJ1-2; no definite D call. In germline, CDR1 is MNHEY, CDR2 SVGAGI. V was clipped by 0 bases and J by 5 bases, with 10 bases between them. This CDR3 has 14 residues.